This record looks at one T cell receptor beta chain sequence and its context. What it binds is unknown. The data were taken from a study of blood T cells in healthy people across ages. Points from the study as a whole: Unsorted PBMC input precluded a conclusive naive versus antigen-experienced comparison.

The germline V gene encodes CDR1 SGHDT and CDR2 YYEEEE. CDR3 length equals 19 residues. The V segment lost 0 bases and the J segment 0 bases; nucleotides outside the gene matches: 9. Alongside a J-beta primer mix, a sample-barcoded 5' primer served in a second PCR lasting roughly 6 to 11 cycles. Each cDNA molecule received a tag from a template-switch adaptor that had 12 random nucleotides. TCRdb fed the 5' RACE reads into MiXCR, producing one record per CDR3 protein. The data contain 1.5 million to 2 million distinct CDR3 sequences, roughly 30% of them singletons. The V gene is TRBV5-6, the J gene TRBJ2-1, with 10 bases lining up with TRBD2. The sequence derives from a young woman in good health. The sequencing input was blood. The DNA for the CDR3 is TGTGCCAGCAGCTTGGCGTCTAGCGGGAGATTCGGCTCCTACAATGAGCAGTTCTTC. It yields the protein CASSLASSGRFGSYNEQFF.